This TCR beta chain was sequenced for a study of blood T cell repertoires in COVID-19. Background on the study: Some COVID-19 samples were acute and others convalescent; all came from the United States, Italy and Spain. In each case, the material was cDNA or gDNA derived from T cells, B-cell-depleted T cells, or PBMCs.

Recruited during active infection, patients (from Seattle) were subsequently followed longitudinally. In the original analysis: The authors estimated nucleated cell counts from reference gene primer amplification. Clones were sequenced by immunoSEQ multiplex PCR, and TCRdb holds only the in-frame ones, with some missing. The V and J calls and the clone size are those of that table, but D and trimming were determined from the DNA. The sample carries about 89,000 clones, just under 80% recorded once. Germline V lookup: CDR1 SGHRS, CDR2 YFSETQ. J was trimmed by 6 bases and V by 0 bases; bases with no gene match: 9. CDR3 size: 16 residues. The sample holds one count of this clone.

The V gene is TRBV5-1, the J gene TRBJ2-1, with TRBD2 identical over 7 bases. This clonotype originated in a man aged 65-85 years with COVID-19, enrolled during active disease. The specimen was peripheral blood. CDR3 residues: CASSLDLGLVINEQFF. The CDR3 DNA reads as TGCGCCAGCAGCTTGGATCTCGGACTAGTCATCAATGAGCAGTTCTTC.